The 2 T cell receptor beta chains below all came from one sample that was sequenced in a study of OX40 agonist ivuxolimab in advanced cancers. Data came from immunoSEQ multiplex PCR; TCRdb stores just in-frame clones and leaves some out. The sample contains more than 95,000 clones, about 90% of which appear only once. Sample: CD4+ or CD8+ T cells sorted from blood, taken in a trial of the OX40 agonist ivuxolimab. The receptors stem from an adult with an advanced solid tumor such as melanoma, head and neck, liver or kidney cancer.

The chain is built from TRBV7-3 and TRBJ1-1; D unresolved. The CDR3 length is 13 residues. Per the germline V gene, CDR1 is SGHTA and CDR2 is FQGTGA. Between the trimmed V and J ends, which lost 5 bases and 0 bases, there was a span of 7 bases. Here the CDR3 reads CASSNNLNTEAFF. In nucleotides, the CDR3 is TGTGCCAGCAGCAACAACTTGAACACTGAAGCTTTCTTT. The variable domain in full, completed from reference TRBV7-3 and TRBJ1-1, reads GAGVSQTPSNKVTEKGKYVELRCDPISGHTALYWYRQSLGQGPEFLIYFQGTGAADDSGLPNDRFFAVRPEGSVSTLKIQRTERGDSAVYLCASSNNLNTEAFFGQGTRLTVV.

The V and J genes are TRBV5-1 and TRBJ1-4; D unresolved. Germline lookup yields CDR1 SGHRS and CDR2 YFSETQ. The CDR3 contains 15 residues. V was cut by 0 bases and J by 5 bases, with 11 bases left in between. The CDR3 nucleotides read TGCGCCAGCAGCTTGGATCTGGGAAGGAATGAAAAACTGTTTTTT. Encoded protein: CASSLDLGRNEKLFF.